The subject of this entry is one T cell receptor (beta chain). This receptor's antigen is unknown. Nothing much larger sits one base from this clone, and base qualities are not available. CDR1 and CDR2, per the germline V gene, are WSHSY and SAAADI. The CDR3 starts with the cysteine, ends with the phenylalanine, and has 16 residues. The entry retains the CDR3 DNA only, 48 bases that are in frame from base 1. A distance of 12 bases separates the germline ends of V and J, which lose 0 bases and 0 bases respectively. This record belongs to a study of T cell repertoires in cytomegalovirus infection (dated by TCRdb to between 2018 and 2021). In terms of the full investigation: The peptide stimulations were aimed at well-studied HLA-B-restricted epitopes as well as recently identified HLA-C-restricted CMV epitopes, whose presentation resists viral immunomodulation. Because public TCR beta signatures pointed to carriage of CMV infection together with the matching HLA type, the HLA type of each donor mattered for the analysis. Points the paper makes about the study in general: The ex vivo response was dominated by HLA-C-restricted CMV-specific TCR beta clonotypes, and the single most frequent clonotype in two of eight donors was supplied by these HLA-C-restricted clonotypes. Cumulative frequency of public TCR beta family members discriminated carriers of CMV infection plus the relevant HLA type in this cohort and an independent approximately 370-donor cohort.

Interpreted using the paper, the treatment or condition label stands for: in vitro stimulation with specific CMV peptide epitopes to enrich CMV-specific T cells. Instrument on record: Illumina HiSeq 1500. Starting from the raw public reads, TCRdb applied fastp trimming at Q25, assembled clones with MiXCR and retained in-frame beta chains. All rows with the same CDR3 protein become a single entry with the most common DNA and genes. The sample has around 750,000 distinct CDR3 sequences on record, 32% of them singletons. Under 15% of the sample goes to the ten largest clones. The material sequenced was cultured CD8+ T cells from PBMCs, taken from culture after CMV antigen stimulation. The sequence links TRBV10-2 to TRBJ2-7, and the D gene may be TRBD2, 7 bases matching. The TCR comes from a human donor in good health (CMV status not recorded). Some clones in this sample may be carry-over from other donors' samples. Read as DNA, the sequence is TGCGCCAGCAGTGAGTCCGAGGGGGGGCGCTCCTACGAGCAGTACTTC. The encoded protein is CASSESEGGRSYEQYF.